The next 20 T cell receptor beta chains were all read from a single sample in a study of CD8+CD57+ T cells in acquired aplastic anemia. The authors sequenced patients whose flow cytometry had shown CD8+CD57+ cell expansion. Both TCR beta VDJ combination and CDR3 sequence profiling were carried out. Genomic DNA was the template for this profiling. Each CDR3 protein gets one entry after TCRdb re-called the reads with MiXCR. The data show 150,000 to 200,000 distinct CDR3 sequences, with roughly 50% seen just once and roughly 2.9% held by the top ten. The sequenced sample consisted of sorted CD4+, CD8+, or CD8+CD57+ T cells (not recorded which) from PBMCs. The receptor source for this set is a human donor with aplastic anemia.

The V and J genes are TRBV12-3 or TRBV12-4 and TRBJ1-5, with a weak D call TRBD1 (6 bases). This CDR3 has 17 amino acids. The V and J ends lost 2 bases and 0 bases respectively, with 14 bases between them. The CDR3 nucleotides read TGTGCCAGCAGTTTAAATTCGGGACACAATAGCAATCAGCCCCAGCATTTT. Translation: CASSLNSGHNSNQPQHF.

The chain carries TRBV7-3 and TRBJ2-3; D tentatively fits TRBD1 or TRBD2 (5 bases each). Germline CDR1 is SGHTA and CDR2 is FQGTGA. Trimming removed 5 bases at V and 11 bases at J, with 20 bases between. The CDR3 has 14 amino acids. The CDR3 loop is CASSGGSSYNEQYF. CDR3 coding DNA: TGTGCCAGCAGCGGGGGAAGCTCCTACAATGAGCAGTATTTT.

This clonotype was seen ten or more times. V gene TRBV12-3 or TRBV12-4 combines with J gene TRBJ1-1; D uncertain. Trimming left V 0 bases short and J 6 bases short, with 8 bases between. The CDR3 is made up of 13 amino acids. In DNA form, the CDR3 reads TGTGCCAGCAGTTTAGCCACGGCCTCTGAAGCTTTCTTT. It encodes CASSLATASEAFF.

This clonotype was observed many times. The rearrangement joins TRBV24-1 to TRBJ1-2; tentatively, D is TRBD1 (5 bases). V was clipped by 3 bases and J by 5 bases, with 9 bases between them. CDR3 length equals 13 residues. The germline V gene encodes CDR1 KGHDR and CDR2 SFDVKD. The CDR3 sequence is CATSDPGFYGYTF. The CDR3 coding sequence is TGTGCCACCAGTGATCCAGGGTTTTATGGCTACACCTTC.

The CDR3 nucleotides read TGCGCCAGCAGCCAAGATAACGGGGGGACAGATACGCAGTATTTT. This codes for CASSQDNGGTDTQYF. V gene TRBV4-3 combines with J gene TRBJ2-3; 7 bases fit TRBD2. CDR1 LGHNA and CDR2 YSLEER come from the germline V gene. Unmatched junction bases numbered 3, after V lost 0 bases and J lost 3 bases. The CDR3 sequence is 15 residues long.

This clonotype has just a few counts. The chain couples TRBV13 to TRBJ2-3; D assignment may be TRBD1 or TRBD2 (7 bases each). The CDR3 covers 15 residues. V lost 5 bases to trimming and J lost 5 bases, with 17 bases between them. Per the germline V gene, CDR1 is PRHDT and CDR2 is FYEKMQ (reference sequence). CDR3 coding DNA: TGTGCCAGCAGCCCAGAGACAGGGAGGGGAGATACGCAGTATTTT. Residues: CASSPETGRGDTQYF.

This clonotype was observed a single time. This chain connects TRBV2 to TRBJ1-2, with D unclear. The V and J ends lost 1 base and 7 bases respectively, with 7 bases between them. From germline, CDR1 is SNHLY and CDR2 FYNNEI. The CDR3 is made up of 12 amino acids. The CDR3: CASSEDPGGYTF. CDR3 in DNA: TGTGCCAGCAGTGAAGACCCAGGTGGCTACACCTTC.

This clonotype has a count of ten or more. The gene calls are TRBV5-6 and TRBJ1-2; D gene unclear. The germline V and J ends were trimmed by 5 bases and 2 bases, with 10 bases remaining between them. Per germline, CDR1 SGHDT and CDR2 YYEEEE. The CDR3 loop spans 13 amino acids. Here the CDR3 reads CASRRRENYGYTF. DNA for the CDR3: TGTGCCAGCAGGAGGAGGGAGAACTATGGCTACACCTTC.

The V gene is TRBV15, the J gene TRBJ2-5; D is undetermined. The germline V and J ends were trimmed by 3 bases and 0 bases, with 11 bases remaining between them. The CDR3 is made up of 15 amino acids. In germline, CDR1 is LNHNV, CDR2 YYDKDF (reference sequence). The CDR3 sequence: CATSSRSRNQETQYF. CDR3 sequence (DNA): TGTGCCACCAGCAGCAGGTCTAGGAACCAAGAGACCCAGTACTTC.

This clonotype was counted at least ten times. The chain joins TRBV19 to TRBJ1-5; D gene uncertain. Germline V CDR1 and CDR2: LNHDA, SQIVND (reference sequence). Trimming pared 8 bases from V and 2 bases from J, leaving 7 bases between. The CDR3 is 12 residues long. The CDR3 DNA sequence: TGTGCCAGTGCAGCTGGCAATCAGCCCCAGCATTTT. Translated: CASAAGNQPQHF.

V gene TRBV9 combines with J gene TRBJ2-5; D tentatively reads TRBD1 or TRBD2 (5 bases each). CDR3 size: 16 residues. Germline V gene lookup returns CDR1 SGDLS and CDR2 YYNGEE. The V gene lost 7 bases and the J gene lost 2 bases, with 21 bases spanning the gap. CDR3 sequence: CASSPAARQPQETQYF. The CDR3 DNA reads as TGTGCCAGCTCACCAGCGGCGCGACAGCCTCAAGAGACCCAGTACTTC.

The V and J genes are TRBV10-3 and TRBJ2-7; D unresolved. The CDR3 is 14 residues long. V was trimmed by 10 bases and J by 4 bases, leaving 20 bases between them. The V gene's germline CDR1 is ENHRY and CDR2 SYGVKD. The CDR3 protein is CASSQKFAYYEQYV. In nucleotides, the CDR3 is TGTGCCAGCTCTCAAAAGTTCGCCTATTACGAGCAGTACGTC.

The chain combines TRBV19 with TRBJ1-5; 12 bases are shared with TRBD1. With 6 bases clipped from V and 7 bases from J, the junction kept 7 bases outside the gene matches. Germline V gives CDR1 LNHDA, CDR2 SQIVND (reference sequence). The CDR3 is made up of 15 amino acids. CDR3 amino acids: CASSPGTGGGQPQHF. In DNA form, the CDR3 reads TGTGCCAGTAGCCCCGGGACAGGGGGCGGACAGCCCCAGCATTTT.

In DNA, the CDR3 is TGTGCCAGCAGTGCGGACAGGAACACTGAAGCTTTCTTT. Amino acids: CASSADRNTEAFF. The chain employs TRBV2 and TRBJ1-1; D may be TRBD1 (6 bases). CDR1 SNHLY and CDR2 FYNNEI come from the germline V gene. V was trimmed by 4 bases and J by 1 base, leaving 7 bases between them. The CDR3 loop spans 13 amino acids.

This clonotype was seen a few times. The chain couples TRBV7-2 to TRBJ1-1, with unresolved D. Germline V gene sequence: CDR1 SGHTA, CDR2 FQGNSA. The CDR3 loop spans 15 amino acids. V shed 1 base and J shed 1 base, with 10 bases lying between them. DNA of the CDR3: TGTGCCAGCAGCTTAGTCGCAGGTACGAACACTGAAGCTTTCTTT. The encoded protein is CASSLVAGTNTEAFF.

This clonotype was detected only a few times. The chain is built from TRBV6-1 and TRBJ1-1; D is possibly TRBD1 (5 bases). This CDR3 contains 14 residues. Trimming removed 1 base from V and 5 bases from J, with 11 bases in between. CDR1 is MNHNS and CDR2 is SASEGT in the germline V gene. CDR3 protein: CASSEDGGWTEAFF. The CDR3 coding sequence is TGTGCCAGCAGTGAAGACGGGGGTTGGACTGAAGCTTTCTTT.

V gene TRBV7-2 combines with J gene TRBJ2-1; tentative D call: TRBD1 (6 bases). V was trimmed by 2 bases and J by 4 bases, leaving 9 bases between them. The CDR3 extends over 14 amino acids. Germline V gives CDR1 SGHTA, CDR2 FQGNSA. The CDR3 DNA is TGTGCCAGCAGCTTAATTCAGGGGTACAATGAGCAGTTCTTC. Translating gives CASSLIQGYNEQFF. Full variable domain (rest looked up from reference TRBV7-2 and TRBJ2-1): GAGVSQSPSNKVTEKGKDVELRCDPISGHTALYWYRQSLGQGLEFLIYFQGNSAPDKSGLPSDRFSAERTGGSVSTLTIQRTQQEDSAVYLCASSLIQGYNEQFFGPGTRLTVL.

The CDR3 region is CASSFSLGQENTEAFF. The CDR3 bases are TGTGCCAGCAGCTTTTCCCTGGGACAGGAAAACACTGAAGCTTTCTTT. The chain couples TRBV11-1 to TRBJ1-1; 8 bases align to TRBD1. From germline, CDR1 is SGHAT and CDR2 FQDESV (reference sequence). The trim removed 3 bases at V and 2 bases at J, leaving 8 bases unmatched. The CDR3 spans 16 residues.

This sequence joins TRBV5-1 and TRBJ2-1; 11 bases are shared with TRBD2. The junction had 2 bases not matched to a gene; V was cut back by 3 bases and J by 0 bases. CDR1 is SGHRS, CDR2 YFSETQ, per germline. The CDR3 loop spans 16 amino acids. CDR3: CASSSTSGSSYNEQFF. The CDR3 region has the DNA TGCGCCAGCAGCTCAACTAGCGGGAGCTCCTACAATGAGCAGTTCTTC.

In this sample, this clonotype turned up many times. The chain carries TRBV7-2 and TRBJ2-1; TRBD2 matches 9 bases. This CDR3 spans 15 amino acids. J gave up 1 base and V 5 bases, and 3 bases lay outside the gene matches. Germline V gene lookup returns CDR1 SGHTA and CDR2 FQGNSA. CDR3 DNA: TGTGCCAGCAGCCAAGCGGGAGGTTCCTACAATGAGCAGTTCTTC. Encoded protein: CASSQAGGSYNEQFF.